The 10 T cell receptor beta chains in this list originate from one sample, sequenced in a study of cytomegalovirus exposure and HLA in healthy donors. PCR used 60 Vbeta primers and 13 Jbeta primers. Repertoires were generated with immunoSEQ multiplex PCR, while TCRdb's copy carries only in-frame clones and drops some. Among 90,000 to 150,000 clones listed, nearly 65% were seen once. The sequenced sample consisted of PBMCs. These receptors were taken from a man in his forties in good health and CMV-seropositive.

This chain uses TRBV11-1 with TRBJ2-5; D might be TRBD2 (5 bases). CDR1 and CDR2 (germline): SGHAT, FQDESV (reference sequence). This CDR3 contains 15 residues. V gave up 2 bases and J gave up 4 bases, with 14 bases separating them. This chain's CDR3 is CASSLRAAGGETQYF. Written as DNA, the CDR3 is TGTGCCAGCAGCTTAAGAGCGGCCGGCGGAGAGACCCAGTACTTC.

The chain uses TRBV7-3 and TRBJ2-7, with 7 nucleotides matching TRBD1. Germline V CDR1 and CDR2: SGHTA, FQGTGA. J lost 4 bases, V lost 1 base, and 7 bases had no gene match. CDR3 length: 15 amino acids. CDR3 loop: CASSLIPGQKYEQYF. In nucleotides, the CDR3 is TGTGCCAGCAGCTTAATCCCGGGACAGAAATACGAGCAGTACTTC.

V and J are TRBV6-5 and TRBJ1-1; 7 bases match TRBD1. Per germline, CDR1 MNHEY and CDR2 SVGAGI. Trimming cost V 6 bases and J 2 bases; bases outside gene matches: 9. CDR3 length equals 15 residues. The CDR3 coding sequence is TGTGCCAGCAGACCCCCAGGGGGATCAAACACTGAAGCTTTCTTT. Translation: CASRPPGGSNTEAFF.

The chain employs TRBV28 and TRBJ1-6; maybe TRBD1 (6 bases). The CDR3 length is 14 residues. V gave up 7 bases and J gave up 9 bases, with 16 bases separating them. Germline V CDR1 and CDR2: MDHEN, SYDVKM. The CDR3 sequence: CASTGQPGSSPLHF. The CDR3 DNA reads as TGTGCCAGCACCGGACAGCCTGGGAGTTCACCCCTCCACTTT.

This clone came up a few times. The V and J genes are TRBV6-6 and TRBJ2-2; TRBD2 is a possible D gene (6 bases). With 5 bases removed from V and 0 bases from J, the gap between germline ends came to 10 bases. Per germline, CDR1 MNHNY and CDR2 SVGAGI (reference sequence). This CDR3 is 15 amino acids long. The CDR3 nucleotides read TGTGCCAGCAGTCGCTCGGGAGCGAACACCGGGGAGCTGTTTTTT. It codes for CASSRSGANTGELFF.

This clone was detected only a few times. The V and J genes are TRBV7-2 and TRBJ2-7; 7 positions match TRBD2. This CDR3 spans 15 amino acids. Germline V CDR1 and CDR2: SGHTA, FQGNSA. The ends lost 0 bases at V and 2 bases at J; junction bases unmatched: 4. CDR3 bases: TGTGCCAGCAGCTTAGCGGGAGGGCGGGCCTACGAGCAGTACTTC. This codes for CASSLAGGRAYEQYF.

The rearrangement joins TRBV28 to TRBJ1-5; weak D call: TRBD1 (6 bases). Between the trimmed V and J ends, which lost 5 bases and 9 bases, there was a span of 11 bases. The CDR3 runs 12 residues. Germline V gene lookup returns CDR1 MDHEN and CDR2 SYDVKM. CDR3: CASSTGGRPQHF. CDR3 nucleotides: TGTGCCAGCAGTACGGGGGGGCGGCCCCAGCATTTT.

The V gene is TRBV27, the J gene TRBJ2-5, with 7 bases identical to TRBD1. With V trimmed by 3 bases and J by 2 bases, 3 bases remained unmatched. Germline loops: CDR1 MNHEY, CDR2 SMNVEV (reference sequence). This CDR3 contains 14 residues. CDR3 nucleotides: TGTGCCAGCAGTTTTTGGGACAGACAAGAGACCCAGTACTTC. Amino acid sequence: CASSFWDRQETQYF.

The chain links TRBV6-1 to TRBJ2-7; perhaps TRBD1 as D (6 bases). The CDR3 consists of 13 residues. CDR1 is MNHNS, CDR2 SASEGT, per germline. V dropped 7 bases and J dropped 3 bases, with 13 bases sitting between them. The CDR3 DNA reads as TGTGCCAGCAAGTCAGGGGCGGGCTACGAGCAGTACTTC. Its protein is CASKSGAGYEQYF.

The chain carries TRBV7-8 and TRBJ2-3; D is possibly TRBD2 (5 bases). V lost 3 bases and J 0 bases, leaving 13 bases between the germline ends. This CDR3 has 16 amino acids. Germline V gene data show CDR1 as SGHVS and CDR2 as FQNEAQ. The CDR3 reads CASSLRLRGSTDTQYF. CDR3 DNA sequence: TGTGCCAGCAGCTTGCGCCTACGCGGGAGCACAGATACGCAGTATTTT.